This entry describes one T cell receptor (beta chain). One entry per CDR3 protein results from TCRdb running MiXCR on the RT-PCR reads. The table shows more than 600,000 distinct CDR3 sequences, with 12% to 15% occurring only once. V was clipped by 4 bases and J by 4 bases, with 15 bases between them. The germline gives CDR1 SGHKS, CDR2 YYEKEE (reference sequence). The CDR3 spans 15 residues. This sequence was found in a female donor in good health, serving as a healthy control. Sequenced: memory CD4+ T cells from blood. J is TRBJ2-1 and V is TRBV5-5, with D perhaps TRBD2 (5 bases). DNA for the CDR3: TGTGCCAGCAGCCAAGAGGGCCAGCAATACAATGAGCAGTTCTTC. It is translated as CASSQEGQQYNEQFF.